This T cell receptor (beta chain) is from a study of CD8 T cells in Susac syndrome. The sequenced target, TCR beta, came from blood CD8+ and CD4+ T cells. As judged by recently defined diagnostic criteria, patients with Susac syndrome had definite or probable disease. RNA totalling about 0.45 to 1 ug underwent reverse transcription with random hexamers. In TCRdb, the immunoSEQ multiplex PCR reads were re-called with MiXCR into one record per CDR3 protein. This table has about 150,000 distinct CDR3 sequences, approximately 94% appearing once. CDR3 size: 12 residues. The V end was cut by 2 bases, the J end by 4 bases, with 5 bases between. CDR1 and CDR2 (germline): MNHEY, SVGEGT.

Material: CD4+ T cells from PBMCs. The chain combines TRBV6-2 or TRBV6-3 with TRBJ1-1; the D is unclear. This sequence originates from a human donor with Susac syndrome. This CDR3 is CASSYVGTEAFF. The CDR3 DNA reads TGTGCCAGCAGTTACGTTGGCACTGAAGCTTTCTTT.